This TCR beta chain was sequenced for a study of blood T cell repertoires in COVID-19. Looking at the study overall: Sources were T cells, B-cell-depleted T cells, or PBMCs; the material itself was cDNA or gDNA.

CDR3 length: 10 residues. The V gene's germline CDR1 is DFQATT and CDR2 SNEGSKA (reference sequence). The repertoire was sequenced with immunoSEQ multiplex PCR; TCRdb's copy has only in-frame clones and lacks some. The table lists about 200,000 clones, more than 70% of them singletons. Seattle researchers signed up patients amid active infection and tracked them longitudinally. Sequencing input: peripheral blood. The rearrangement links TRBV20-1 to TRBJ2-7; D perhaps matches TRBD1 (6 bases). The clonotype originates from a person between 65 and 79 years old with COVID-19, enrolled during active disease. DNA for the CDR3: TGCAGGCCCCAGGGGTACGAGCAGTACTTC. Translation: CRPQGYEQYF.